This T cell receptor (beta chain) was captured in a study of tumor-infiltrating lymphocytes in primary liver carcinoma. Study details: By surgical resection, the patients were treated for their primary liver carcinoma. Among the tumors, stages were T1-T3 N0M0 and sizes roughly 4 to 10 cm. Study results and limitations: Top-250-clone fractions were significantly higher in tumors than in blood (p = 0.039). Tumor region pairs overlapped more than did tumor-adjacent and tumor-blood pairs.

Details on this clonotype: As yet, its antigen is unknown.

RNA was extracted from whole blood without cell sorting, alongside germline DNA. The germline V gene has CDR1 SGHKS and CDR2 YYEKEE (reference sequence). V lost 4 bases, J lost 5 bases, and 14 bases lay in between. This CDR3 has 14 amino acids. Total RNA amounting to roughly 480 ng was the source from which TCR beta cDNA was made with a constant-region primer. Library construction for TCR beta comprised three nested multiplex PCR rounds performed with slightly modified ARM-PCR. The first two PCR rounds, around 10 cycles each, used TRBV1-TRBV30 forward primers and a C-beta reverse primer. TCRdb reanalysed the multiplex PCR reads using MiXCR and keeps one entry per CDR3 protein. The data contain roughly 180,000 distinct CDR3 sequences, roughly 60% of them singletons.

V and J are TRBV5-5 and TRBJ2-3; the D gene is possibly TRBD2 (5 bases). Input material: peripheral blood. This clonotype originated in a man in his forties or fifties with primary liver carcinoma and hepatitis B virus infection. CDR3 in amino acids: CASSAGNLRDTQYF. The CDR3 DNA sequence: TGTGCCAGCAGCGCCGGGAATCTTCGAGATACGCAGTATTTT.